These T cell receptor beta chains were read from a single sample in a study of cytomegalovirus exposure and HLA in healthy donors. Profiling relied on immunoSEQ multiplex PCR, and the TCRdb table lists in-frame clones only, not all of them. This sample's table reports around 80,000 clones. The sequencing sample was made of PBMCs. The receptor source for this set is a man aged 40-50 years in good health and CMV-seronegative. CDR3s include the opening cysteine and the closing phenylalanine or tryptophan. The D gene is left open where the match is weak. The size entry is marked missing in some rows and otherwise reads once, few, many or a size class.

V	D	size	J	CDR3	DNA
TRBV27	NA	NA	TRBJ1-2	CASSLNAGASYGYTF	TGTGCCAGCAGTTTAAATGCGGGCGCCTCCTATGGCTACACCTTC
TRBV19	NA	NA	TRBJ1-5	CASSITGRDFQPQHF	TGTGCCAGTAGTATCACGGGGAGGGATTTTCAGCCCCAGCATTTT
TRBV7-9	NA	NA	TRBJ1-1	CASSLGASRALTEAFF	TGTGCCAGCAGCTTAGGTGCTTCCAGGGCTTTGACTGAAGCTTTCTTT
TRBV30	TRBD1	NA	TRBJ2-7	CAWSGTGPTYEQYF	TGTGCCTGGAGCGGGACAGGGCCCACCTACGAGCAGTACTTC
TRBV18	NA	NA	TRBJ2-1	CASSPGQSPSNEQFF	TGTGCCAGCTCACCCGGACAGAGTCCGTCCAATGAGCAGTTCTTC
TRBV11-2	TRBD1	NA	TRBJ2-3	CASSLSGQGINTQYF	TGTGCCAGCAGCTTATCGGGACAGGGGATAAATACGCAGTATTTT
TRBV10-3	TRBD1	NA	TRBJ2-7	CAISTDRENYEQYF	TGTGCCATCAGTACGGACAGGGAAAACTACGAGCAGTACTTC
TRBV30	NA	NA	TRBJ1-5	CAWSPSTGINQPQHF	TGTGCCTGGAGCCCGAGTACAGGGATAAATCAGCCCCAGCATTTT
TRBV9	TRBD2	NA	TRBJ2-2	CASSVGSSGNTGELFF	TGTGCCAGCAGCGTAGGGTCTAGCGGGAACACCGGGGAGCTGTTTTTT
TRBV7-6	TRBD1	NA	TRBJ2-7	CASSPHPGGVYEQYF	TGTGCCAGCAGCCCACACCCAGGGGGTGTTTACGAGCAGTACTTC
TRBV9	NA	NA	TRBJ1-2	CASSRIGSKSGYTF	TGTGCCAGCAGCCGAATTGGCAGTAAATCTGGCTACACCTTC
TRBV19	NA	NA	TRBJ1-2	CASSPMTGSNYGYTF	TGTGCCAGTAGTCCAATGACAGGATCTAACTATGGCTACACCTTC
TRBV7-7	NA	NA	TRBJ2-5	CASSREGETQYF	TGTGCTAGCAGTCGCGAGGGAGAGACCCAGTACTTC
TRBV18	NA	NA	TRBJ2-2	CASSPPTLSTGELFF	TGTGCCAGCTCACCACCGACATTATCCACCGGGGAGCTGTTTTTT
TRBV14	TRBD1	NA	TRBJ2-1	CASSLGTGTYNEQFF	TGTGCCAGCAGCCTCGGGACAGGAACCTACAATGAGCAGTTCTTC
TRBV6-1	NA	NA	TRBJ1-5	CASINRRDQPQHF	TGTGCCAGCATCAACAGGAGGGATCAGCCCCAGCATTTT
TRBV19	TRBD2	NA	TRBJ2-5	CASSILAESGETQYF	TGTGCCAGTAGTATTCTAGCGGAGTCCGGAGAGACCCAGTACTTC
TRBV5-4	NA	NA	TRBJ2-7	CAAGGQLGTNRNYEQYF	TGTGCCGCAGGGGGCCAACTCGGGACTAACCGAAACTACGAGCAGTACTTC
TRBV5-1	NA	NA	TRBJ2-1	CASTLGGGGYNEQFF	TGCGCCAGCACTTTAGGGGGGGGAGGCTACAATGAGCAGTTCTTC
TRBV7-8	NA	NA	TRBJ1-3	CASSLADRNTIYF	TGTGCCAGCAGCTTAGCGGACAGAAACACCATATATTTT
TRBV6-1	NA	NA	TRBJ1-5	CASSDGGAPKLSNQPQHF	TGTGCCAGCAGTGATGGTGGGGCTCCTAAATTGAGCAATCAGCCCCAGCATTTT
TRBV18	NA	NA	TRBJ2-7	CASSPRGSTESYEQYF	TGTGCCAGCTCACCGAGAGGGAGTACAGAATCCTACGAGCAGTACTTC
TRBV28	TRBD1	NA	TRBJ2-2	CASSLWTGMTGELFF	TGTGCCAGCAGTCTATGGACAGGGATGACCGGGGAGCTGTTTTTT
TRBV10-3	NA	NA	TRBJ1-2	CATRFGAAEYGYTF	TGTGCCACCCGATTTGGGGCGGCCGAGTATGGCTACACCTTC
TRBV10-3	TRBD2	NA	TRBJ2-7	CAISASGSAYEQYF	TGTGCCATCAGTGCAAGCGGGAGCGCCTACGAGCAGTACTTC
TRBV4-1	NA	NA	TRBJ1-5	CASSQGQGQPQHF	TGCGCCAGCAGCCAAGGCCAGGGTCAGCCCCAGCATTTT
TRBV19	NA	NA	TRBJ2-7	CASAMGEVKSYEQYF	TGTGCCAGTGCAATGGGGGAGGTGAAGTCCTACGAGCAGTACTTC
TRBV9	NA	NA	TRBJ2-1	CASAARAGNNEQFF	TGTGCCAGCGCCGCCAGGGCGGGAAACAATGAGCAGTTCTTC
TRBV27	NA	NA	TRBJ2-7	CASSLVLVDVYEQYF	TGTGCCAGCAGTTTAGTCCTAGTCGACGTCTACGAGCAGTACTTC
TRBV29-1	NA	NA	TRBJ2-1	CSVLQGYNEQFF	TGCAGCGTTCTACAGGGTTACAATGAGCAGTTCTTC
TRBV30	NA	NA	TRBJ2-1	CAWSVKGAGLGHNEQFF	TGTGCCTGGAGTGTAAAGGGTGCGGGCCTCGGGCACAATGAGCAGTTCTTC
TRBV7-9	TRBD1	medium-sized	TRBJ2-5	CASSWGQLQETQYF	TGTGCCAGCAGCTGGGGACAGCTCCAAGAGACCCAGTACTTC
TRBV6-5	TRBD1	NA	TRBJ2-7	CASSPRQGAYEQYF	TGTGCCAGCAGCCCACGACAGGGGGCCTACGAGCAGTACTTC
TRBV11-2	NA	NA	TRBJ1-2	CASSTRLTNYGYTF	TGTGCCAGCAGCACTCGACTTACTAACTATGGCTACACCTTC
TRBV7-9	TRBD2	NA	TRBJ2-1	CASSPNLAGALYNEQFF	TGTGCCAGCAGCCCGAACCTAGCGGGAGCACTCTACAATGAGCAGTTCTTC
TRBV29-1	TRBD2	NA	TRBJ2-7	CSVGTSGGASEQYF	TGCAGCGTTGGGACTAGCGGGGGGGCGAGCGAGCAGTACTTC
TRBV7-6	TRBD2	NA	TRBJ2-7	CASSPGTSGAYEQYF	TGTGCCAGCAGCCCAGGGACTAGCGGTGCCTACGAGCAGTACTTC
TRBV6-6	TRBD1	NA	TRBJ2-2	CASSYSHTGGTGELFF	TGTGCCAGCAGTTACTCACATACAGGGGGCACCGGGGAGCTGTTTTTT
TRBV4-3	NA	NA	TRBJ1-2	CASSQDSASYGYTF	TGCGCCAGCAGCCAAGACTCAGCTAGCTATGGCTACACCTTC
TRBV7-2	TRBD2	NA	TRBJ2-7	CASSQSGASGSYEQYF	TGTGCCAGCAGTCAAAGCGGGGCTAGCGGGAGTTACGAGCAGTACTTC